A selection of T cell receptor beta chains follows, all from one sample in a study of cytomegalovirus exposure and HLA in healthy donors. Clones were read by immunoSEQ multiplex PCR, and TCRdb kept only the in-frame ones, dropping some. The repertoire holds over 150,000 clones, around 76% seen once, with about 1.3% in the top ten. The sequenced material came from PBMCs. These receptors were obtained from a man aged 55-75 years in good health and CMV-seronegative. The CDR3 runs from the conserved cysteine through the conserved F or W. A D gene is named only where the DNA matches it firmly. Clone sizes are given selectively: once, few, many, or a class where the clone is expanded.

cdr3_aa,cdr3_nt,j_call,cdr3_length,d_call,v_call,clone_size
CASSPPGQDYEQYF,TGTGCCAGCAGCCCACCGGGACAAGACTACGAGCAGTACTTC,TRBJ2-7,14,-,TRBV7-6,-
CASSFTGAEAFF,TGTGCCAGCAGCTTTACTGGGGCAGAAGCTTTCTTT,TRBJ1-1,12,-,TRBV7-9,-
CASSLGGGGGSSYNEQFF,TGTGCCAGCAGCTTGGGGGGTGGAGGCGGAAGCTCCTACAATGAGCAGTTCTTC,TRBJ2-1,18,-,TRBV7-8,-
CATSRDREVPYEQYF,TGTGCCACCAGCAGAGATCGGGAGGTACCCTACGAGCAGTACTTC,TRBJ2-7,15,TRBD2,TRBV15,-
CASSLWWTGGVDGYTF,TGTGCCAGCAGCTTATGGTGGACAGGTGGTGTAGATGGCTACACCTTC,TRBJ1-2,16,TRBD1,TRBV7-9,-
CASSSTGVQSTYYEQYF,TGCGCCAGCAGCTCGACGGGGGTTCAATCAACCTACTACGAGCAGTACTTC,TRBJ2-7,17,-,TRBV5-1,-
CAWSVPTTGNTYEQYF,TGTGCCTGGAGTGTACCCACGACGGGAAATACCTACGAGCAGTACTTC,TRBJ2-7,16,-,TRBV30,few
CASSDSGPSGGADTQYF,TGTGCCAGCAGTGACTCTGGGCCTAGCGGGGGGGCGGATACGCAGTATTTT,TRBJ2-3,17,TRBD2,TRBV6-4,-
CASSSYRGSGTEAFF,TGTGCCAGCAGTTCCTACAGGGGTTCAGGCACTGAAGCTTTCTTT,TRBJ1-1,15,TRBD1,TRBV6-6,-
CAISAPRWPEAFF,TGTGCCATCAGTGCACCCCGTTGGCCTGAAGCTTTCTTT,TRBJ1-1,13,-,TRBV10-3,few
CASSLPGSGSSTDTQYF,TGTGCCAGCAGCTTACCGGGTAGCGGGAGCAGCACAGATACGCAGTATTTT,TRBJ2-3,17,TRBD2,TRBV7-2,-
CASSEEGGVRIWLSTEAFF,TGTGCCAGCAGTGAAGAAGGGGGTGTGCGGATCTGGCTGAGCACTGAAGCTTTCTTT,TRBJ1-1,19,-,TRBV6-1,-
CASSQPGQGTGELFF,TGTGCCAGCAGCCAACCGGGACAGGGGACCGGGGAGCTGTTTTTT,TRBJ2-2,15,TRBD1,TRBV4-2,-
CASSLEGGQGTGELFF,TGTGCCAGCAGCTTAGAGGGGGGACAGGGGACCGGGGAGCTGTTTTTT,TRBJ2-2,16,TRBD1,TRBV7-2,once
CASSQVAGVNQPQHF,TGCGCCAGCAGCCAAGTGGCGGGGGTCAATCAGCCCCAGCATTTT,TRBJ1-5,15,-,TRBV4-3,-
CASSKGQQETQYF,TGCGCCAGCAGTAAGGGACAGCAAGAGACCCAGTACTTC,TRBJ2-5,13,TRBD1,TRBV10-1,-
CATCKPGLAGGSSYNEQFF,TGCGCCACCTGTAAACCGGGACTAGCGGGGGGAAGCTCCTACAATGAGCAGTTCTTC,TRBJ2-1,19,TRBD2,TRBV10-2,-
CASSLVGDLDTQYF,TGTGCCAGCAGCTTAGTGGGAGATTTAGATACGCAGTATTTT,TRBJ2-3,14,-,TRBV7-6,-
CASSLESGGAGSSYNEQFF,TGCGCCAGCAGCTTGGAAAGCGGGGGGGCTGGAAGCTCCTACAATGAGCAGTTCTTC,TRBJ2-1,19,TRBD2,TRBV5-1,-
CASSKDNQETQYF,TGCGCCAGCAGCAAGGACAACCAAGAGACCCAGTACTTC,TRBJ2-5,13,-,TRBV5-1,-
CASSYRTSGGLQETQYF,TGCGCCAGCAGCTACAGGACTAGCGGGGGGTTACAAGAGACCCAGTACTTC,TRBJ2-5,17,TRBD2,TRBV4-1,-
CASSPSGTGRTNEKLFF,TGTGCCAGCAGCCCCTCCGGGACAGGGCGGACTAATGAAAAACTGTTTTTT,TRBJ1-4,17,TRBD1,TRBV7-2,-
CSVETEKGATDTQYF,TGCAGCGTTGAAACGGAAAAGGGGGCAACAGATACGCAGTATTTT,TRBJ2-3,15,TRBD1,TRBV29-1,few
CASSVNSGTGTWNEQFF,TGTGCCAGCAGTGTAAATTCCGGGACAGGGACATGGAATGAGCAGTTCTTC,TRBJ2-1,17,TRBD1,TRBV27,-
CASSLGGLIGNEQFF,TGTGCCAGCAGTCTTGGCGGTCTAATCGGCAATGAGCAGTTCTTC,TRBJ2-1,15,-,TRBV2,-
CASSFIQGQPQHF,TGTGCCAGCAGTTTCATACAGGGTCAGCCCCAGCATTTT,TRBJ1-5,13,-,TRBV27,-
CASSLGLFYEQYF,TGTGCCAGCAGCTTGGGACTCTTCTACGAGCAGTACTTC,TRBJ2-7,13,-,TRBV5-6,-
CASSLPLLETQYF,TGTGCCAGCAGCTTGCCTCTCCTCGAGACCCAGTACTTC,TRBJ2-5,13,-,TRBV5-4,-
CASSLGEAGGQYF,TGTGCCAGCAGCTTGGGGGAGGCGGGCGGGCAGTATTTT,TRBJ2-3,13,-,TRBV7-2,few
CASSELQTEGYNEQFF,TGTGCCAGCTCAGAACTCCAGACGGAGGGTTACAATGAGCAGTTCTTC,TRBJ2-1,16,-,TRBV18,-
CSARLLYEQYF,TGCAGTGCTAGACTCCTCTACGAGCAGTACTTC,TRBJ2-7,11,-,TRBV20-1,-
CASSLRRASYEQYF,TGTGCCAGCAGCTTAAGGAGGGCTTCCTACGAGCAGTACTTC,TRBJ2-7,14,-,TRBV7-2,-
CATAGASNEKLFF,TGTGCCACCGCGGGCGCGTCTAATGAAAAACTGTTTTTT,TRBJ1-4,13,-,TRBV30,few
CASSQPIPRGRSYEQYF,TGCGCCAGCAGCCAACCGATTCCGCGGGGCCGCTCCTACGAGCAGTACTTC,TRBJ2-7,17,-,TRBV4-1,-
CASSLDLEEKLFF,TGTGCCAGCAGCTTGGATTTGGAGGAAAAACTGTTTTTT,TRBJ1-4,13,-,TRBV5-4,few
CASSQAQGGYGYTF,TGCGCCAGCAGCCAAGCGCAGGGGGGCTATGGCTACACCTTC,TRBJ1-2,14,TRBD1,TRBV4-1,once
CASSLRTGGAYEQYF,TGTGCCAGCAGCCTACGGACAGGGGGGGCCTACGAGCAGTACTTC,TRBJ2-7,15,TRBD1,TRBV7-2,-